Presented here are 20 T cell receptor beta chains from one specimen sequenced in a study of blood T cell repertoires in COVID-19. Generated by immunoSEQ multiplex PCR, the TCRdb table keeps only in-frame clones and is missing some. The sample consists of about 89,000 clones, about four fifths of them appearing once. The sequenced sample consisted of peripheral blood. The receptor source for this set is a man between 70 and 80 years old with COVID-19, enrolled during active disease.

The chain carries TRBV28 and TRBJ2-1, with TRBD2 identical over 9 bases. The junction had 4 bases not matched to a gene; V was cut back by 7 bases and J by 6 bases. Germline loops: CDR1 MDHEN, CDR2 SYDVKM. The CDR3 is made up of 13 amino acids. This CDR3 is CASNGAGGNEQFF. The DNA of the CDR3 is TGTGCCAGCAACGGAGCGGGAGGCAATGAGCAGTTCTTC.

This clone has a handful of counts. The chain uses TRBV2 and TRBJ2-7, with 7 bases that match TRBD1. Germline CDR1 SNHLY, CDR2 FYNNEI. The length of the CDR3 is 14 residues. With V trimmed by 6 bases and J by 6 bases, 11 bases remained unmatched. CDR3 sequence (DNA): TGTGCCAGCAGGCCCCGGGACAGACTGTCCGAGCAGTACTTC. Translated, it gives CASRPRDRLSEQYF. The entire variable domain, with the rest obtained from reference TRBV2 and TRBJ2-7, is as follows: EPEVTQTPSHQVTQMGQEVILRCVPISNHLYFYWYRQILGQKVEFLVSFYNNEISEKSEIFDDQFSVERPDGSNFTLKIRSTKLEDSAMYFCASRPRDRLSEQYFGPGTRLTVT.

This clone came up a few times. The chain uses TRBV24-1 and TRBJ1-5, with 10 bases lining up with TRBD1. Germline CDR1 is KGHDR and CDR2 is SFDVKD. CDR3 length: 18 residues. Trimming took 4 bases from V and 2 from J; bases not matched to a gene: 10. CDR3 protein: CATSDRDRGRNGNQPQHF. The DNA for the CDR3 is TGTGCCACCAGTGACCGGGACAGGGGAAGGAATGGCAATCAGCCCCAGCATTTT.

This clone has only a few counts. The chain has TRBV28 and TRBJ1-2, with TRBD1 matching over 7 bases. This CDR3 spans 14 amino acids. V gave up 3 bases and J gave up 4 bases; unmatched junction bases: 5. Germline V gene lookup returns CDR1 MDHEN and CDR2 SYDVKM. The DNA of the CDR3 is TGTGCCAGCAGTTTCGGGACAGTTGCCTATGGCTACACCTTC. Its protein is CASSFGTVAYGYTF.

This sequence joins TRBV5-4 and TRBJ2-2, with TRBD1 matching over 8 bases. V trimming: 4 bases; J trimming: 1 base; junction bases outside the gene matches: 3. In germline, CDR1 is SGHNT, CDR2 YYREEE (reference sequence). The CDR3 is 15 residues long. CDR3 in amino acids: CASSHGQGNTGELFF. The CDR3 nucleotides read TGTGCCAGCAGCCACGGACAGGGGAACACCGGGGAGCTGTTTTTT.

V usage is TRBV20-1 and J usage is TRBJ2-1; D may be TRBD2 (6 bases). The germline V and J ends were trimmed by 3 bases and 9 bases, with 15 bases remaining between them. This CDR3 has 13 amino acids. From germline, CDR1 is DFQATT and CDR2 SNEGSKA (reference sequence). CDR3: CSASKREKGEQFF. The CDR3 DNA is TGCAGTGCTAGTAAACGGGAGAAAGGTGAGCAGTTCTTC.

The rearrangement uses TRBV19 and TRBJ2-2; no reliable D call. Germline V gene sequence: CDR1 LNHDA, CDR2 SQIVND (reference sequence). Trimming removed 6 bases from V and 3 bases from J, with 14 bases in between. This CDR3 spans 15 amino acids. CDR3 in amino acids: CASSPHSPDTGELFF. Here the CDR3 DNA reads TGTGCCAGTAGCCCCCACAGTCCGGACACCGGGGAGCTGTTTTTT.

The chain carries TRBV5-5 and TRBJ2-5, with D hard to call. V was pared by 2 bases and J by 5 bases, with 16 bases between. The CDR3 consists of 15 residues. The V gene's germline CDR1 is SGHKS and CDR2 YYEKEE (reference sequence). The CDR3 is CASSFRPGPWETQYF. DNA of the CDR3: TGTGCCAGCAGCTTTAGACCGGGTCCTTGGGAGACCCAGTACTTC.

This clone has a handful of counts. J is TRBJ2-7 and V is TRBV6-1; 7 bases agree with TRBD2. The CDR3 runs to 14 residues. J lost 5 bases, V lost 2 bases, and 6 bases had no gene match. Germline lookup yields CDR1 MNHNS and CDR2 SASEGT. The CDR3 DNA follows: TGTGCCAGCAGTGAAAGGCGGGAGCTCGACGAGCAGTACTTC. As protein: CASSERRELDEQYF.

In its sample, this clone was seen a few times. The CDR3 bases are TGTGCCAGCAGCCAAGATTTATCCGGAAACACCATATATTTT. Protein sequence: CASSQDLSGNTIYF. J is TRBJ1-3 and V is TRBV14; D gene ambiguous. Trimming took 0 bases from V and 4 from J, leaving 7 bases between them. This CDR3 comprises 14 residues. Germline CDR1 and CDR2: SGHDN and FVKESK.

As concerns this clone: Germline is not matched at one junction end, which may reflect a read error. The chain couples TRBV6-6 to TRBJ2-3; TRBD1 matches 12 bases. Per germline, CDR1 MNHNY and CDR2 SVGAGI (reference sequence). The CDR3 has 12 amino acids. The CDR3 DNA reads TGTGCCAGCAGAGCCGGGACAGGGGGCACACATTTT. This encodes CASRAGTGGTHF.

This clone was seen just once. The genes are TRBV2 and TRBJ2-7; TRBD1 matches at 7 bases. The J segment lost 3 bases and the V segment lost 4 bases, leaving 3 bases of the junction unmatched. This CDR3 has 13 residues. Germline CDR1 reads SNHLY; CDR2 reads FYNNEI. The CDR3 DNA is TGTGCCAGCAGTGGGGACAGATTCTACGAGCAGTACTTC. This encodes CASSGDRFYEQYF.

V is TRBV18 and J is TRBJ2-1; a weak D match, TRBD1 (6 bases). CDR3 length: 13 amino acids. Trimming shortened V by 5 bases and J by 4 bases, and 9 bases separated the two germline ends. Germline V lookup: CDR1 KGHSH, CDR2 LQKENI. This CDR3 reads CASSTGQYNEQFF. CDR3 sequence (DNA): TGTGCCAGCTCAACAGGACAGTACAATGAGCAGTTCTTC. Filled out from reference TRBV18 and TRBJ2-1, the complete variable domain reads NAGVMQNPRHLVRRRGQEARLRCSPMKGHSHVYWYRQLPEEGLKFMVYLQKENIIDESGMPKERFSAEFPKEGPSILRIQQVVRGDSAAYFCASSTGQYNEQFFGPGTRLTVL.

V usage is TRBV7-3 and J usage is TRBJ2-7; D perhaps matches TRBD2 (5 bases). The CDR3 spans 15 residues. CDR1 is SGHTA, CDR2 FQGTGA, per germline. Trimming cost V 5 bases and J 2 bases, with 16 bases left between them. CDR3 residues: CASSTIGGAAYEQYF. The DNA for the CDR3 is TGTGCCAGCAGCACCATAGGAGGAGCTGCCTACGAGCAGTACTTC.

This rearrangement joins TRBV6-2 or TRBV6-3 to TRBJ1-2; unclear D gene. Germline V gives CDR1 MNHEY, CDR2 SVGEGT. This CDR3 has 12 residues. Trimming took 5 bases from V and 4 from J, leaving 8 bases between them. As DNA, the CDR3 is TGTGCCAGCAGTCGACAACGCTATGGCTACACCTTC. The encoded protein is CASSRQRYGYTF.

CDR3 amino acids: CASSPGQLGAGNTIYF. In DNA form, the CDR3 reads TGTGCCAGCAGCCCAGGACAGCTCGGGGCTGGAAACACCATATATTTT. This rearrangement joins TRBV5-4 to TRBJ1-3, with D tentatively TRBD1 (6 bases). The CDR3 loop spans 16 amino acids. The germline CDR1 and CDR2 sequences are SGHNT and YYREEE (reference sequence). V lost 4 bases to trimming and J lost 2 bases, with 16 bases between them. Full variable domain (remainder filled in from reference TRBV5-4 and TRBJ1-3): ETGVTQSPTHLIKTRGQQVTLRCSSQSGHNTVSWYQQALGQGPQFIFQYYREEENGRGNFPPRFSGLQFPNYSSELNVNALELDDSALYLCASSPGQLGAGNTIYFGEGSWLTVV.

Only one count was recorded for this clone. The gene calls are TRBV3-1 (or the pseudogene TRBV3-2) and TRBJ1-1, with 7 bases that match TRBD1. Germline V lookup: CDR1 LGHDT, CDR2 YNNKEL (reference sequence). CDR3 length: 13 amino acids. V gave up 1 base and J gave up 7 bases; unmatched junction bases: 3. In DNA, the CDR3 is TGTGCCAGCAGCCAAGGCGGGACAGTTGAAGCTTTCTTT. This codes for CASSQGGTVEAFF.

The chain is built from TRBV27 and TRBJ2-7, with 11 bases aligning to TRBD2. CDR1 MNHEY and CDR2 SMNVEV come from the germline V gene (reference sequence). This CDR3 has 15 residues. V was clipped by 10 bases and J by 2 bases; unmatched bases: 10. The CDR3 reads CATKYGTSGTYEQYF. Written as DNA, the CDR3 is TGTGCCACCAAGTACGGGACTAGCGGTACCTACGAGCAGTACTTC.

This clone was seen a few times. The CDR3 sequence: CASSLGSSGTQYF. CDR3 nucleotide sequence: TGTGCCAGCAGCTTAGGTTCTAGCGGGACCCAGTACTTC. The chain recombines TRBV7-8 with TRBJ2-5, with 7 bases matching TRBD2. The trim removed 1 base at V and 7 bases at J, leaving 3 bases unmatched. The CDR3 loop spans 13 amino acids. The germline gives CDR1 SGHVS, CDR2 FQNEAQ.

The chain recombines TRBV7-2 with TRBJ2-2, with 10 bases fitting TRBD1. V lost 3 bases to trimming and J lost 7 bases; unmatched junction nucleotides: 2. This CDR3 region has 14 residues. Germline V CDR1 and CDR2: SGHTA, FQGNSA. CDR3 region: CASSLDRGSGELFF. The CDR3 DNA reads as TGTGCCAGCAGCTTGGACAGGGGGAGCGGGGAGCTGTTTTTT.